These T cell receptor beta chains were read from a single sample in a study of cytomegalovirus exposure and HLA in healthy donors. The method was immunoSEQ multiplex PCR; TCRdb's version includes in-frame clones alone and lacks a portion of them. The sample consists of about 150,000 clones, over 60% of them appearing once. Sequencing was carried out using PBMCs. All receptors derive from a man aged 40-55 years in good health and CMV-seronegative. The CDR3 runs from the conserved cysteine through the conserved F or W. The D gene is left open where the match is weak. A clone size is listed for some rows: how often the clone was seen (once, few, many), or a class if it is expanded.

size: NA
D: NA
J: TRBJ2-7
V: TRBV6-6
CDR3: CASSPAGYEQYF
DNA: TGTGCCAGCAGCCCCGCGGGGTACGAGCAGTACTTC

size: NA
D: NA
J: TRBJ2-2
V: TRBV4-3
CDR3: CASSQLRTGTNTGELFF
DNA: TGCGCCAGCAGCCAACTTCGGACTGGAACGAACACCGGGGAGCTGTTTTTT

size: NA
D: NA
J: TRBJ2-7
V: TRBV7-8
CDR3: CASSSPNYYEQYF
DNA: TGTGCCAGCAGCTCCCCGAACTACTACGAGCAGTACTTC

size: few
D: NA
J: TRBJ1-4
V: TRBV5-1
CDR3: CASSILTGSGEKLFF
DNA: TGCGCCAGCAGCATACTAACAGGGTCGGGAGAAAAACTGTTTTTT

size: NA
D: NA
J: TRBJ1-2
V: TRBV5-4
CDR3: CASSLQGNYGYTF
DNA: TGTGCCAGCAGCCTACAGGGTAACTATGGCTACACCTTC

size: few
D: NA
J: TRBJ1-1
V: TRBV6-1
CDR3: CASSDLRSMNTEAFF
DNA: TGTGCCAGCAGTGATTTGAGGAGTATGAACACTGAAGCTTTCTTT

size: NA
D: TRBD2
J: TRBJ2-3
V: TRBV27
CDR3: CASSLSGGTDTQYF
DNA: TGTGCCAGCAGTCTAAGCGGGGGGACAGATACGCAGTATTTT

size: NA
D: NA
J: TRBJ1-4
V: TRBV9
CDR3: CASSGLRTNRLFF
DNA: TGTGCCAGCAGCGGGCTCCGAACGAACCGACTGTTTTTT

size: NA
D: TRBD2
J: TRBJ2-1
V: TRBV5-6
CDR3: CASSVWGGYNEQFF
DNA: TGTGCCAGCAGCGTTTGGGGAGGGTACAATGAGCAGTTCTTC

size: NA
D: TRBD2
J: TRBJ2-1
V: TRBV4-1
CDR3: CASSQDYSSGTYNEQFF
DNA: TGCGCCAGCAGCCAAGATTACTCTAGCGGGACCTACAATGAGCAGTTCTTC

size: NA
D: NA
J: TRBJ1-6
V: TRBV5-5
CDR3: CASSLVGTYSYNSPLHF
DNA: TGTGCCAGCAGCTTGGTGGGGACATACTCCTATAATTCACCCCTCCACTTT

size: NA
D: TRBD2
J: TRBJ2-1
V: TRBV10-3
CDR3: CAISLSTSGRNNEQFF
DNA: TGTGCCATCAGTTTGTCAACTAGCGGGAGGAACAATGAGCAGTTCTTC

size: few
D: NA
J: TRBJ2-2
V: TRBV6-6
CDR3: CASRGTGNTGELFF
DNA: TGTGCCAGCAGAGGAACAGGGAACACCGGGGAGCTGTTTTTT

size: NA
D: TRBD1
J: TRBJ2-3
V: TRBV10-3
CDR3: CAISTLTGNTDTQYF
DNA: TGTGCCATCAGTACATTGACAGGGAACACAGATACGCAGTATTTT

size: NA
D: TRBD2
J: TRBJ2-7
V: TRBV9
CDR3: CASSVDDSGRAHEQYF
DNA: TGTGCCAGCAGCGTAGATGATAGCGGGAGGGCCCACGAGCAGTACTTC

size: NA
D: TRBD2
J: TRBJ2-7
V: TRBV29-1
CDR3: CSVEGVSTQRGTYEQYF
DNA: TGCAGCGTTGAAGGTGTGTCGACCCAGCGGGGAACCTACGAGCAGTACTTC

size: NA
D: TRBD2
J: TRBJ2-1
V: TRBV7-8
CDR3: CASSLGRGRWGGYNEQFF
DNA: TGTGCCAGCAGCTTAGGCCGCGGGAGGTGGGGGGGTTACAATGAGCAGTTCTTC

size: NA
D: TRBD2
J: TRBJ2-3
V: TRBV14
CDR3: CASSRRGVSTDTQYF
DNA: TGTGCCAGCAGCCGGCGGGGGGTTAGCACAGATACGCAGTATTTT

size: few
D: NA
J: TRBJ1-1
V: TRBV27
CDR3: CASNFRRMNTEAFF
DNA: TGTGCCAGCAATTTCAGGAGGATGAACACTGAAGCTTTCTTT

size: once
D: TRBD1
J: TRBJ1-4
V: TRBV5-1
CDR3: CASSLGPDRAAKLFF
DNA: TGCGCCAGCAGCTTGGGGCCGGACAGGGCCGCAAAACTGTTTTTT

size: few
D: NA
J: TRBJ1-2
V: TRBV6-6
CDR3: CAGNAGPGDYGYTF
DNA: TGTGCCGGTAACGCGGGACCCGGGGACTATGGCTACACCTTC

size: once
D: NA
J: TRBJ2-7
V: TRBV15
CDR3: CATSRARGYEQYF
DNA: TGTGCCACCAGCAGAGCCAGGGGCTACGAGCAGTACTTC

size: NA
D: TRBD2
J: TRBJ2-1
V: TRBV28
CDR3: CASSFPTGGRDEQFF
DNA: TGTGCCAGCAGTTTTCCAACTGGAGGGAGGGATGAGCAGTTCTTC

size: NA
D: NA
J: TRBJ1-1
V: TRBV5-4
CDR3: CASSLQGRHTEAFF
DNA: TGTGCCAGCAGCTTACAGGGACGTCACACTGAAGCTTTCTTT

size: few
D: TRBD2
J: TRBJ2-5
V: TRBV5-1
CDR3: CASSLDADTSGGGRETQYF
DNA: TGCGCCAGCAGCTTGGATGCCGATACTAGCGGTGGGGGCCGAGAGACCCAGTACTTC

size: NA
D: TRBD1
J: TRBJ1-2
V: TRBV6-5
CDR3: CASGKGTGAYGYTF
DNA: TGTGCCAGCGGAAAAGGGACAGGGGCTTACGGCTACACCTTC

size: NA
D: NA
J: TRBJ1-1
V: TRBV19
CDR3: CASTYRVEQAEAFF
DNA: TGTGCCAGCACATACAGGGTAGAACAGGCTGAAGCTTTCTTT

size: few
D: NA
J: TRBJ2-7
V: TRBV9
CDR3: CASSVSGQNYEQYF
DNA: TGTGCCAGCAGCGTATCAGGACAGAACTACGAGCAGTACTTC

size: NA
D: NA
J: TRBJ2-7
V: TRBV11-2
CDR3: CASSLGGQDPYEQYF
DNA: TGTGCCAGCAGCTTAGGGGGGCAGGACCCCTACGAGCAGTACTTC

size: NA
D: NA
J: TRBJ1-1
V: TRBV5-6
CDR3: CASSSTGNTEAFF
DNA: TGTGCCAGCAGCTCCACAGGGAACACTGAAGCTTTCTTT

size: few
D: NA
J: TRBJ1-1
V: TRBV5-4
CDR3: CASKAATGVTEAFF
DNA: TGTGCCAGCAAGGCCGCGACGGGGGTCACTGAAGCTTTCTTT

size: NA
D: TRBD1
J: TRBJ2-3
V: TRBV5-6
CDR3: CASSSIQGRRLAF
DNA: TGTGCCAGCAGCTCAATACAGGGGAGAAGGCTTGCCTTT

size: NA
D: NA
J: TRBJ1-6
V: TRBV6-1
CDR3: CASSVSAGGKSYNSPLHF
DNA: TGTGCCAGCAGTGTATCAGCTGGAGGGAAATCCTATAATTCACCCCTCCACTTT

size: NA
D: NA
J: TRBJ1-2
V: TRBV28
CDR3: CASSDFVKGLNYGYTF
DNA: TGTGCCAGCAGCGATTTCGTGAAGGGGCTAAACTATGGCTACACCTTC

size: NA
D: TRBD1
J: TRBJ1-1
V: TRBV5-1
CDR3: CASSSANLQGTNTEAFF
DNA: TGCGCCAGCAGCTCCGCAAACCTACAGGGGACGAACACTGAAGCTTTCTTT

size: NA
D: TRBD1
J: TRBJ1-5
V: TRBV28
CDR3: CASSTYRGPMDQPQHF
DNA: TGTGCCAGCAGTACATACAGGGGGCCCATGGATCAGCCCCAGCATTTT

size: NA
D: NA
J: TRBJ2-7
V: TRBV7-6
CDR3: CASSLGQNYEQYF
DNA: TGTGCCAGCAGCTTAGGCCAGAACTACGAGCAGTACTTC

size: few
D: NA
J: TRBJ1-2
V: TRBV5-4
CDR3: CASSLAPAGNYGYTF
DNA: TGTGCCAGCAGCTTGGCCCCGGCAGGGAACTATGGCTACACCTTC

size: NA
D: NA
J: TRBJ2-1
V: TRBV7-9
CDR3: CASSYRVARIRNEQFF
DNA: TGTGCCAGCAGCTACAGGGTAGCGCGCATTCGCAATGAGCAGTTCTTC

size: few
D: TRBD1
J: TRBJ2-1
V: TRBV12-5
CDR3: CASGTGTGVSYNEQFF
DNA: TGTGCTAGTGGTACAGGGACAGGGGTATCCTACAATGAGCAGTTCTTC

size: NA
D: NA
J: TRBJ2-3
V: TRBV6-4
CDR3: CASSATVGTDTQYF
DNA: TGTGCCAGCAGTGCCACGGTCGGCACAGATACGCAGTATTTT

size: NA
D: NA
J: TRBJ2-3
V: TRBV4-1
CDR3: CASSQVDFPDTQYF
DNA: TGCGCCAGCAGCCAAGTTGACTTCCCCGATACGCAGTATTTT

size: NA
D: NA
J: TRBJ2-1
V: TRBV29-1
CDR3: CSGNRRGNEQFF
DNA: TGCAGCGGGAACCGGCGGGGTAATGAGCAGTTCTTC

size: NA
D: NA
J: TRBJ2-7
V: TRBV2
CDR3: CASRNLATEQYF
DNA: TGTGCCAGCAGGAATCTAGCCACCGAGCAGTACTTC

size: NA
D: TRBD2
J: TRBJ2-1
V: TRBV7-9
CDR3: CASSPSAGGLLNEQFF
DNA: TGTGCCAGCAGCCCGTCGGCGGGGGGGCTTTTGAATGAGCAGTTCTTC

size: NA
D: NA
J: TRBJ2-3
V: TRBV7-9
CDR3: CASSPQGPPNTQYF
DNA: TGTGCCAGCAGCCCGCAGGGCCCCCCGAATACGCAGTATTTT